A single sample gave rise to the 12 T cell receptor beta chains below, sequenced in a study of T cells in Graves' hyperthyroidism and ophthalmopathy. Researchers took RNA transcripts and amplified the TCR beta CDR3 regions from them. First-round RT-PCR of the TCR CDR3 relied on the HTBI primer set. One entry per CDR3 protein results from TCRdb running MiXCR on the multiplex PCR reads. The sample holds about 610,000 distinct CDR3 sequences, roughly 14% seen once. Source material: blood. These receptors came from a woman in her thirties or forties with Graves' ophthalmopathy.

The chain is built from TRBV6-2 or TRBV6-3 and TRBJ1-1; D might be TRBD1 (6 bases). V lost 4 bases and J 0 bases, leaving 18 bases between the germline ends. The CDR3 runs 17 residues. CDR1 and CDR2 from the germline V gene are MNHEY and SVGEGT. For the CDR3, the DNA is TGTGCCAGCAGTTTCGTCCGAGGGGGGGAGATGAACACTGAAGCTTTCTTT. Encoded protein: CASSFVRGGEMNTEAFF.

J is TRBJ2-2 and V is TRBV5-1; 7 bases match TRBD2. The trim removed 7 bases at V and 5 bases at J, leaving 8 bases unmatched. The CDR3 is made up of 14 amino acids. Germline CDR1 reads SGHRS; CDR2 reads YFSETQ. The CDR3: CASGRREGTGELFF. The CDR3 DNA reads as TGCGCCAGCGGACGCAGGGAGGGGACCGGGGAGCTGTTTTTT.

This clonotype occurred once. This chain joins TRBV19 and TRBJ2-7, with D possibly being TRBD1 or TRBD2 (5 bases each). The germline CDR1 and CDR2 sequences are LNHDA and SQIVND (reference sequence). The length of the CDR3 is 16 residues. V dropped 3 bases and J dropped 3 bases, with 18 bases sitting between them. The CDR3 sequence is CASSISAGTGFYEQYF. CDR3 nucleotide sequence: TGTGCCAGTAGTATTTCTGCCGGGACCGGGTTCTACGAGCAGTACTTC.

This clonotype showed up just a few times. The chain has TRBV2 and TRBJ1-3; the D gene is possibly TRBD1 (5 bases). Trimming took off 5 bases at V and 4 bases at J, with 15 bases between the two ends. CDR1 and CDR2 from the germline V gene are SNHLY and FYNNEI. CDR3 length: 15 residues. In DNA, the CDR3 is TGTGCCAGCAGTCCCCCGGGACCGGTGGGAAACACCATATATTTT. Protein: CASSPPGPVGNTIYF. Using reference TRBV2 and TRBJ1-3 for the parts outside the CDR3, the full variable domain is EPEVTQTPSHQVTQMGQEVILRCVPISNHLYFYWYRQILGQKVEFLVSFYNNEISEKSEIFDDQFSVERPDGSNFTLKIRSTKLEDSAMYFCASSPPGPVGNTIYFGEGSWLTVV.

This clonotype showed up many times. The chain links TRBV12-3 or TRBV12-4 to TRBJ2-3; 7 bases match TRBD2. The CDR3 sequence is 12 residues long. With 7 bases clipped from V and 6 bases from J, the junction kept 4 bases outside the gene matches. CDR3 DNA: TGTGCCAGCACCCTACTAGCGGATACGCAGTATTTT. It codes for CASTLLADTQYF.

The V and J genes are TRBV4-3 and TRBJ1-2; D may be TRBD1 (6 bases). Germline CDR1 LGHNA, CDR2 YSLEER. The CDR3 has 17 residues. V lost 0 bases, J lost 4 bases, and 18 bases lay in between. The CDR3 DNA reads as TGCGCCAGCAGCCAAGATGTAGGGGGAGCCCACCGCTATGGCTACACCTTC. This encodes CASSQDVGGAHRYGYTF.

This clonotype was recorded a few times. A single base separates this from a much larger clone, so it may be a read error. This chain uses TRBV10-3 with TRBJ1-1; D call uncertain. The V gene lost 6 bases and the J gene lost 8 bases, with 16 bases spanning the gap. Per the germline V gene, CDR1 is ENHRY and CDR2 is SYGVKD. The CDR3 covers 13 residues. The CDR3 sequence is CAIRKDPGCEAFF. The CDR3 DNA reads as TGTGCCATCAGGAAGGACCCTGGGTGCGAAGCTTTCTTT.

This clonotype was detected many times. The chain links TRBV6-5 to TRBJ1-2; no clear D gene. This CDR3 comprises 13 residues. Germline lookup yields CDR1 MNHEY and CDR2 SVGAGI. V shed 0 bases and J shed 13 bases, with 15 bases lying between them. This chain's CDR3 is CASSYSYRAQGTF. The CDR3 nucleotides are TGTGCCAGCAGTTACTCTTACCGTGCCCAAGGCACCTTC.

This clonotype has ten or more counts. J is TRBJ2-7 and V is TRBV2, with D hard to call. Germline V CDR1 and CDR2: SNHLY, FYNNEI. This CDR3 has 12 amino acids. Trimming pared 6 bases from V and 2 bases from J, leaving 8 bases between. CDR3 nucleotide sequence: TGTGCCAGCAGGGCGGCCGCCTACGAGCAGTACTTC. This translates into CASRAAAYEQYF.

This clonotype was seen once. V is TRBV6-2 or TRBV6-3 and J is TRBJ2-7; unclear D gene. Germline V CDR1 and CDR2: MNHEY, SVGEGT. V shed 2 bases and J shed 2 bases, with 7 bases lying between them. CDR3 length: 13 amino acids. As DNA, the CDR3 is TGTGCCAGCAGTTACGTTCTCCCCTACGAGCAGTACTTC. It encodes CASSYVLPYEQYF.

The table lists this clonotype with many counts. This rearrangement joins TRBV5-4 to TRBJ2-1; no reliable D call. Trimming stripped 0 bases from V and 0 bases from J, with 7 bases between. The CDR3 contains 15 residues. CDR1 SGHNT and CDR2 YYREEE come from the germline V gene (reference sequence). CDR3 sequence reads: CASSLEAGSYNEQFF. The CDR3 nucleotides are TGTGCCAGCAGCTTGGAGGCAGGCTCCTACAATGAGCAGTTCTTC.

The J gene is TRBJ2-5, the V gene TRBV11-1; 7 bases agree with TRBD2. The germline V gene has CDR1 SGHAT and CDR2 FQDESV (reference sequence). This CDR3 contains 20 residues. J gave up 5 bases and V 6 bases, and 27 bases lay outside the gene matches. The CDR3 sequence: CASSFRLGKAGVGVVETQYF. CDR3 coding DNA: TGTGCCAGCAGTTTCCGCCTGGGTAAGGCGGGAGTAGGAGTCGTGGAGACCCAGTACTTC.